The subject of this entry is one TCR beta chain. Its antigen remains unidentified. This sample was taken from a study of cytomegalovirus exposure and HLA in healthy donors. With 60 Vbeta and 13 Jbeta primers, the PCR was carried out. Libraries were prepared by immunoSEQ multiplex PCR; TCRdb keeps only in-frame clonotypes and omits some of them. The repertoire has around 150,000 clones, around 68% of them found once; the top ten carry about 2.5%. Study-level results: It was shown in a later analysis that HLA-associated TCR beta chains were more clonally expanded than other, equally common chains. Analyzed later, most CMV-associated TCR beta chains appeared HLA-restricted. 16,951 TCR beta sequences were associated with HLA alleles at 0.05 false discovery rate in a later analysis.

CDR3 size: 13 residues. CDR1 is SNHLY, CDR2 FYNNEI, per germline. The V end was cut by 6 bases, the J end by 5 bases, with 10 bases between. The sequenced material came from PBMCs. The chain joins TRBV2 to TRBJ1-4, with a possible D match to TRBD1 (6 bases). The clonotype was recovered from a woman between 35 and 50 years old in good health and CMV-seropositive. CDR3 protein: CASRGQLNEKLFF. CDR3 nucleotides: TGTGCCAGCAGAGGACAGCTAAATGAAAAACTGTTTTTT.